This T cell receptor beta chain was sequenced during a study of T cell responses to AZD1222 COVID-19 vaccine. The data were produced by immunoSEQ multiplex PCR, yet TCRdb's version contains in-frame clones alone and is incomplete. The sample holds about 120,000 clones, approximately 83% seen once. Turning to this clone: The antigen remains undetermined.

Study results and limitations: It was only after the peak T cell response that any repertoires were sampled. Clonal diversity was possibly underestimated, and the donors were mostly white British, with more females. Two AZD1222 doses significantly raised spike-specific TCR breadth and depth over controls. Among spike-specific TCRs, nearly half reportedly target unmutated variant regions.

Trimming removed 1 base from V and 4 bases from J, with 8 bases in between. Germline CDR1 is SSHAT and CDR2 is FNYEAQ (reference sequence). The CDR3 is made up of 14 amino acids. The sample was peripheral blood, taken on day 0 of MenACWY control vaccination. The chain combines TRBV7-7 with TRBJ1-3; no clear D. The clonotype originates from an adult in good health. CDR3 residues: CASSLDGLGNTIYF. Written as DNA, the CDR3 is TGTGCCAGCAGCTTAGACGGGCTCGGAAACACCATATATTTT.